Given below is one TCR beta chain in context. Its matching antigen is unknown. The CDR3 length is 15 residues. Germline V gene sequence: CDR1 GTSNPN, CDR2 SVGIG (reference sequence). The ends lost 2 bases at V and 6 bases at J; junction bases unmatched: 7. Regarding time point: after neoadjuvant nivolumab, at surgical resection. Patients were newly diagnosed with stage II-IVA oral cavity squamous cell carcinoma without prior systemic or radiation treatment. These oral cavity squamous cell carcinomas were HPV-negative and locally advanced. This sample stems from a study of neoadjuvant anti-PD-1 for oral cavity cancer. General study findings and limits: Non-responders to neoadjuvant nivolumab had significantly more clonal PBMC T cells than responders.

Sequencing was performed with immunoSEQ multiplex PCR; in TCRdb, only in-frame clones are kept and a portion is missing. This sample has more than 13,000 clones, with around 72% found just once. The origin of this receptor is a person aged 35-79 years with oral cavity squamous cell carcinoma. The V gene is TRBV30, the J gene TRBJ1-5; 10 nucleotides match TRBD1. The input for sequencing was PBMCs, taken after nivolumab (anti-PD-1) treatment. The CDR3 loop is CAWSSGTGDIQPQHF. CDR3 sequence (DNA): TGTGCCTGGAGTTCCGGGACAGGGGACATTCAGCCCCAGCATTTT.